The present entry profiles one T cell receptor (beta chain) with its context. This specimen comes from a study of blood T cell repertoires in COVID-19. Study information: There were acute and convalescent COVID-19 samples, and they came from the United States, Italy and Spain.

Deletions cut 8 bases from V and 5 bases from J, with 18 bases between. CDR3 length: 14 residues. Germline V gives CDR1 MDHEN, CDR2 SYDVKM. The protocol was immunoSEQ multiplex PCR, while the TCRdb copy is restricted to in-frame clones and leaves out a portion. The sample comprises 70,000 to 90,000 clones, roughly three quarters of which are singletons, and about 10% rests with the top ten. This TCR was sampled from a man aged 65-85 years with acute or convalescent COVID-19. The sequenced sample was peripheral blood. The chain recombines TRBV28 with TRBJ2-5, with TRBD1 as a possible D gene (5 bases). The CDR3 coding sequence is TGTGCCAGCGCCCCCGACAGTGGATCCGAGACCCAGTACTTC. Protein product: CASAPDSGSETQYF.